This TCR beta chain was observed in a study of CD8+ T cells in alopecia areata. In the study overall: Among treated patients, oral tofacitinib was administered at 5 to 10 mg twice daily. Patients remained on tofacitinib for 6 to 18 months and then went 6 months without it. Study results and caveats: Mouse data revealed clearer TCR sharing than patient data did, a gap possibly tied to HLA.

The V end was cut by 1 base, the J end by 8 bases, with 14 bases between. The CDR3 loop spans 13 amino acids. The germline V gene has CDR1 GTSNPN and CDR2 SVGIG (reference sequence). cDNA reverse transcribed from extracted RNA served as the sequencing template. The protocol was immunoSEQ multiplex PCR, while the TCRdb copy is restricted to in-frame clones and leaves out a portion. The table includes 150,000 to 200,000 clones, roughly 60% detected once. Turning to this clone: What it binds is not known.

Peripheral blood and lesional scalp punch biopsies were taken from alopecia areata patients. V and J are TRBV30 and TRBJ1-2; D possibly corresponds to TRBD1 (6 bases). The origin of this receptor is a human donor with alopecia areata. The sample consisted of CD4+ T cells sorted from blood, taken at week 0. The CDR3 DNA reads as TGTGCCTGGAGTGCCTCCCAGGGGAAGGGCTACACCTTC. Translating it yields CAWSASQGKGYTF.